The 8 T cell receptor beta chains below were found in one sample sequenced in a study of T cells in narcolepsy. The data were produced by immunoSEQ multiplex PCR, yet TCRdb's version contains in-frame clones alone and is incomplete. Here the sample spans around 18,000 clones, about nine tenths being singletons. Material for sequencing was memory (CD45RA-) CD4+ T cells from blood. These receptors originate from a human donor in good health.

The chain carries TRBV6-1 and TRBJ1-2; maybe TRBD1 (5 bases). CDR1 and CDR2 (germline): MNHNS, SASEGT. The CDR3 has 15 amino acids. V was pared by 5 bases and J by 1 base, with 14 bases between. The CDR3 spells CASSWSGDHNYGYTF. In DNA form, the CDR3 reads TGTGCCAGCAGTTGGTCGGGGGACCATAACTATGGCTACACCTTC.

The rearrangement uses TRBV29-1 and TRBJ2-1, with 8 bases lining up with TRBD1. After removal of 5 bases from V and 9 bases from J, the junction contained 6 bases not matched to a gene. The CDR3 contains 12 residues. The germline CDR1 and CDR2 sequences are SQVTM and ANQGSEA. The CDR3 loop reads CSVSKQGVEQFF. The CDR3, as DNA: TGCAGCGTTTCCAAACAGGGGGTTGAGCAGTTCTTC.

This chain connects TRBV7-2 to TRBJ2-7; TRBD2 might be the D (6 bases). V lost 5 bases and J 3 bases, leaving 14 bases between the germline ends. CDR3 length equals 14 residues. Germline CDR1 and CDR2: SGHTA and FQGNSA. CDR3 coding DNA: TGTGCCAGCAGCCCCTACGGGAGTGTCTACGAGCAGTACTTC. Amino acids: CASSPYGSVYEQYF.

The chain carries TRBV5-1 and TRBJ1-1; D gene unclear. The germline CDR1 and CDR2 sequences are SGHRS and YFSETQ. V dropped 0 bases and J dropped 6 bases, with 9 bases sitting between them. The CDR3 runs 13 residues. The CDR3 is CASSLAEMSEAFF. The DNA of the CDR3 is TGCGCCAGCAGCTTGGCCGAGATGTCTGAAGCTTTCTTT. Full variable domain (remainder filled in from reference TRBV5-1 and TRBJ1-1): KAGVTQTPRYLIKTRGQQVTLSCSPISGHRSVSWYQQTPGQGLQFLFEYFSETQRNKGNFPGRFSGRQFSNSRSEMNVSTLELGDSALYLCASSLAEMSEAFFGQGTRLTVV.

This rearrangement joins TRBV2 to TRBJ1-2, with TRBD1 matching over 7 bases. Germline CDR1 is SNHLY and CDR2 is FYNNEI. V trimming: 8 bases; J trimming: 5 bases; junction bases outside the gene matches: 20. The CDR3 totals 17 residues. The CDR3 loop reads CASSTGRTVPGGYGYTF. The DNA of the CDR3 is TGTGCCAGCTCAACCGGTCGAACAGTACCAGGGGGGTATGGCTACACCTTC. Full variable domain (outside the CDR3, taken from reference TRBV2 and TRBJ1-2): EPEVTQTPSHQVTQMGQEVILRCVPISNHLYFYWYRQILGQKVEFLVSFYNNEISEKSEIFDDQFSVERPDGSNFTLKIRSTKLEDSAMYFCASSTGRTVPGGYGYTFGSGTRLTVV.

V is TRBV28 and J is TRBJ1-1; perhaps TRBD1 as D (6 bases). CDR1 and CDR2 (germline): MDHEN, SYDVKM. V lost 3 bases and J 4 bases, leaving 18 bases between the germline ends. The CDR3 loop spans 16 amino acids. CDR3 loop: CASSLGNRVRFTEAFF. Written as DNA, the CDR3 is TGTGCCAGCAGTTTGGGGAACAGGGTTCGTTTCACTGAAGCTTTCTTT.

The chain joins TRBV5-8 to TRBJ1-2; D unresolved. Germline V gene lookup returns CDR1 SGHTS and CDR2 YDEGEE. This CDR3 region has 15 residues. Trimming removed 4 bases at V and 4 bases at J, with 17 bases between. In DNA, the CDR3 is TGTGCCAGCAGCCTCGGGTCTTTTTTTACCTATGGCTACACCTTC. Its translation is CASSLGSFFTYGYTF. Variable domain in full (rest from reference TRBV5-8 and TRBJ1-2): EAGVTQSPTHLIKTRGQQATLRCSPISGHTSVYWYQQALGLGLQFLLWYDEGEERNRGNFPPRFSGRQFPNYSSELNVNALELEDSALYLCASSLGSFFTYGYTFGSGTRLTVV.

This chain connects TRBV30 to TRBJ1-5; D gene unclear. The V end was cut by 5 bases, the J end by 5 bases, with 16 bases between. Germline assignment: CDR1 GTSNPN and CDR2 SVGIG (reference sequence). The CDR3 consists of 14 residues. CDR3: CAWQTVAGDQPQHF. For the CDR3, the DNA is TGTGCCTGGCAGACGGTGGCCGGGGATCAGCCCCAGCATTTT.